Each of the 28 T cell receptor beta chains below was sequenced from the same sample in a study of blood T cell repertoires in COVID-19. The table came from immunoSEQ multiplex PCR; TCRdb's copy has only in-frame clones and leaves some out. The table has approximately 300,000 clones, around 86% seen once. Material: PBMCs or T cells enriched from blood (not recorded which). These receptors originate from a young man who had recovered from COVID-19.

The V call is TRBV6-1, the J call TRBJ2-7, with no clear D. This CDR3 region has 15 residues. Trimming removed 1 base from V and 1 base from J, with 11 bases in between. Germline V gene data show CDR1 as MNHNS and CDR2 as SASEGT. Written as DNA, the CDR3 is TGTGCCAGCAGTGAAGGACTTAGCTGGTCCTACGAGCAGTACTTC. As protein: CASSEGLSWSYEQYF.

The genes are TRBV7-8 and TRBJ1-2, with 7 bases fitting TRBD1. The germline gives CDR1 SGHVS, CDR2 FQNEAQ. The CDR3 covers 15 residues. J was trimmed by 4 bases and V by 1 base; bases with no gene match: 6. DNA of the CDR3: TGTGCCAGCAGCTTAGGACGGACAGGACCCTATGGCTACACCTTC. It codes for CASSLGRTGPYGYTF.

Relative to its sample, this clone is medium-sized (0.01 to 0.1%). The rearrangement links TRBV13 to TRBJ2-2; 7 bases fit TRBD1. The CDR3 is 14 residues long. CDR1 and CDR2 (germline): PRHDT, FYEKMQ (reference sequence). The V and J ends lost 8 bases and 7 bases, in that order; junction bases with no gene match: 10. The CDR3 coding sequence is TGTGCCAGCGGGAGAACAGGGGCGTTCGGGGAGCTGTTTTTT. This codes for CASGRTGAFGELFF.

V and J are TRBV27 and TRBJ2-3; 7 positions match TRBD1. The CDR3 has 15 amino acids. J lost 3 bases, V lost 3 bases, and 6 bases had no gene match. From germline, CDR1 is MNHEY and CDR2 SMNVEV (reference sequence). The CDR3, as DNA: TGTGCCAGCAGTTTGCAAGACAGGGCTACAGATACGCAGTATTTT. Protein sequence: CASSLQDRATDTQYF.

The chain is built from TRBV6-5 and TRBJ1-4; TRBD1 aligns across 8 bases. V was pared by 6 bases and J by 3 bases, with 3 bases of the junction left unmatched. Germline lookup yields CDR1 MNHEY and CDR2 SVGAGI. The CDR3 spans 14 residues. The CDR3 DNA sequence: TGTGCCAGCAGACAGGGGGGCGCTAATGAAAAACTGTTTTTT. It yields the protein CASRQGGANEKLFF.

With regard to this clone: Other nucleotide sequences from this sample produce the same CDR3. The chain links TRBV5-1 to TRBJ1-2; D might be TRBD1 (6 bases). Germline V gene sequence: CDR1 SGHRS, CDR2 YFSETQ. The ends were cut back, 3 bases at V and 8 bases at J, with 11 bases in the middle. The CDR3 runs 12 residues. The CDR3 sequence is CASSSQGSGYTF. For the CDR3, the DNA is TGCGCCAGCAGCTCACAGGGATCCGGCTACACCTTC. Full variable domain (remainder filled in from reference TRBV5-1 and TRBJ1-2): KAGVTQTPRYLIKTRGQQVTLSCSPISGHRSVSWYQQTPGQGLQFLFEYFSETQRNKGNFPGRFSGRQFSNSRSEMNVSTLELGDSALYLCASSSQGSGYTFGSGTRLTVV.

V and J are TRBV3-1 (or the pseudogene TRBV3-2) and TRBJ2-5; 10 bases match TRBD2. The CDR3 length is 17 residues. From germline, CDR1 is LGHDT and CDR2 YNNKEL (reference sequence). With 4 bases clipped from V and 1 base from J, the junction kept 9 bases outside the gene matches. In DNA, the CDR3 is TGTGCCAGCAGCCTCATGTACAGCGGGGGGGTCCAAGAGACCCAGTACTTC. Translating it yields CASSLMYSGGVQETQYF.

This rearrangement joins TRBV11-3 to TRBJ1-5; 7 positions agree with TRBD1. V lost 1 base, J lost 1 base, and 1 base stayed unmatched. CDR1 SGHNT and CDR2 YENEEA come from the germline V gene. CDR3 length equals 15 residues. This chain's CDR3 is CASSLGQGSNQPQHF. The CDR3, as DNA: TGTGCCAGCAGCTTAGGACAGGGCAGCAATCAGCCCCAGCATTTT.

A few counts support this clone. The rearrangement uses TRBV9 and TRBJ2-1; tentatively, D is TRBD2 (6 bases). V gave up 3 bases and J gave up 4 bases, with 8 bases separating them. Germline-derived CDR1 and CDR2 are SGDLS and YYNGEE. This CDR3 is built from 13 residues. The CDR3 spells CASSGGLYNEQFF. For the CDR3, the DNA is TGTGCCAGCAGCGGGGGACTGTACAATGAGCAGTTCTTC.

The V gene is TRBV29-1, the J gene TRBJ1-1; TRBD1 might be the D (5 bases). Germline V gene data show CDR1 as SQVTM and CDR2 as ANQGSEA. The CDR3 sequence is 14 residues long. V lost 8 bases to trimming and J lost 0 bases, with 16 bases between them. CDR3 region: CSTEGRQLNTEAFF. In nucleotides, the CDR3 is TGCAGCACGGAGGGTCGACAGCTGAACACTGAAGCTTTCTTT. Full variable domain (remainder filled in from reference TRBV29-1 and TRBJ1-1): SAVISQKPSRDICQRGTSLTIQCQVDSQVTMMFWYRQQPGQSLTLIATANQGSEATYESGFVIDKFPISRPNLTFSTLTVSNMSPEDSSIYLCSTEGRQLNTEAFFGQGTRLTVV.

The gene calls are TRBV27 and TRBJ1-6; 8 bases fit TRBD1. The CDR3 is 14 amino acids. Germline CDR1 MNHEY, CDR2 SMNVEV (reference sequence). The J segment lost 7 bases and the V segment lost 4 bases, leaving 3 bases of the junction unmatched. The CDR3 DNA reads as TGTGCCAGCAGTTCGACAGGGGTGAATTCACCCCTCCACTTT. Translated: CASSSTGVNSPLHF.

The chain employs TRBV24-1 and TRBJ1-1; D may be TRBD1 (5 bases). This CDR3 comprises 11 residues. From germline, CDR1 is KGHDR and CDR2 SFDVKD. Trimming took off 4 bases at V and 11 bases at J, with 10 bases between the two ends. Here the CDR3 reads CATSEKGSAFF. CDR3 nucleotide sequence: TGTGCCACCAGTGAGAAGGGGTCGGCTTTCTTT.

V and J are TRBV30 and TRBJ2-5, with 10 bases fitting TRBD2. This CDR3 contains 14 residues. V was clipped by 3 bases and J by 5 bases; unmatched bases: 6. CDR1 and CDR2 (germline): GTSNPN, SVGIG (reference sequence). CDR3 sequence: CAWRPSGSVETQYF. As DNA, the CDR3 is TGTGCCTGGAGGCCTAGCGGGAGCGTGGAGACCCAGTACTTC.

This chain connects TRBV3-1 (or the pseudogene TRBV3-2) to TRBJ1-6; D gene unclear. Trimming took 4 bases from V and 7 from J, leaving 11 bases between them. Germline V CDR1 and CDR2: LGHDT, YNNKEL (reference sequence). This CDR3 spans 14 amino acids. The CDR3 spells CASSLTRENSPLHF. CDR3 coding DNA: TGTGCCAGCAGCCTAACTCGGGAGAATTCACCCCTCCACTTT.

This clone has a single count. J is TRBJ2-1 and V is TRBV6-4, with 8 bases identical to TRBD2. The CDR3 has 16 amino acids. Germline-derived CDR1 and CDR2 are MRHNA and SNTAGT. The trim removed 0 bases at V and 6 bases at J, leaving 7 bases unmatched. This CDR3 is CASSDSGTRAPNEQFF. The CDR3 DNA reads TGTGCCAGCAGTGACTCCGGGACTAGAGCTCCCAATGAGCAGTTCTTC.

This clone has a single count. The chain employs TRBV15 and TRBJ1-3; 9 bases map to TRBD1. The CDR3 length is 18 residues. From germline, CDR1 is LNHNV and CDR2 YYDKDF (reference sequence). Trimming at V came to 5 bases and at J to 6 bases, leaving 17 bases not matched to a gene. This CDR3 is CATSRAELRDRVSNTIYF. The CDR3 DNA reads TGTGCCACCAGCCGAGCGGAACTCCGGGACAGGGTATCAAACACCATATATTTT. The full variable domain, with the rest looked up from reference TRBV15 and TRBJ1-3, is DAMVIQNPRYQVTQFGKPVTLSCSQTLNHNVMYWYQQKSSQAPKLLFHYYDKDFNNEADTPDNFQSRRPNTSFCFLDIRSPGLGDTAMYLCATSRAELRDRVSNTIYFGEGSWLTVV.

V usage is TRBV30 and J usage is TRBJ1-5, with D perhaps matching TRBD1 (6 bases). The CDR3 contains 16 residues. Trimming took off 2 bases at V and 2 bases at J, with 16 bases between the two ends. Germline CDR1 reads GTSNPN; CDR2 reads SVGIG (reference sequence). CDR3 nucleotides: TGTGCCTGGAGTATACAGGGAATCAGGGGCAATCAGCCCCAGCATTTT. This sequence encodes CAWSIQGIRGNQPQHF.

This clone was counted once. The CDR3 coding sequence is TGTGCCAGTAAGCGGAGCGGACTTTCCTACGAGCAGTACTTC. This translates into CASKRSGLSYEQYF. The rearrangement uses TRBV19 and TRBJ2-7; D is possibly TRBD2 (5 bases). The CDR3 runs to 14 residues. Trimming shortened V by 7 bases and J by 1 base, and 14 bases separated the two germline ends. From germline, CDR1 is LNHDA and CDR2 SQIVND (reference sequence).

In this sample, this clone turned up a few times. This chain joins TRBV6-1 and TRBJ2-4; D might be TRBD1 (6 bases). Germline-derived CDR1 and CDR2 are MNHNS and SASEGT. Trimming removed 1 base at V and 0 bases at J, with 13 bases between. The CDR3 spans 17 residues. CDR3 DNA: TGTGCCAGCAGTGAAGAATGGGGGCAGAGAGCCAAAAACATTCAGTACTTC. Protein: CASSEEWGQRAKNIQYF.

This chain joins TRBV28 and TRBJ1-1, with D unclear. V gave up 7 bases and J gave up 0 bases, with 3 bases separating them. Germline V gene lookup returns CDR1 MDHEN and CDR2 SYDVKM. This CDR3 spans 11 amino acids. CDR3 sequence reads: CASTMNTEAFF. The CDR3 DNA is TGTGCCAGCACTATGAACACTGAAGCTTTCTTT.

The rearrangement links TRBV7-9 to TRBJ1-2; D might be TRBD1 (6 bases). The CDR3 is 13 amino acids. Germline CDR1 and CDR2: SEHNR and FQNEAQ (reference sequence). V lost 4 bases and J 13 bases, leaving 19 bases between the germline ends. DNA of the CDR3: TGTGCCAGCAGCTCGGACGGACAGTCCCCTGGCACCTTC. This encodes CASSSDGQSPGTF.

The V and J genes are TRBV5-1 and TRBJ2-3; 8 nucleotides line up with TRBD2. Germline V gene sequence: CDR1 SGHRS, CDR2 YFSETQ. The ends lost 2 bases at V and 1 base at J; junction bases unmatched: 9. The CDR3 spans 17 residues. This CDR3 reads CASSLKETGGRTDTQYF. As DNA, the CDR3 is TGCGCCAGCAGCTTAAAGGAAACGGGGGGGCGCACAGATACGCAGTATTTT.

The chain uses TRBV11-2 and TRBJ1-3; the D is unclear. Germline V CDR1 and CDR2: SGHAT, FQNNGV. Deletions cut 3 bases from V and 0 bases from J, with 3 bases between. This CDR3 contains 13 residues. The CDR3 DNA sequence: TGTGCCAGCAGCTTGAGCTCTGGAAACACCATATATTTT. Translating it yields CASSLSSGNTIYF.

A single count supports this clone. The identical CDR3 is also encoded by other nucleotide sequences in the sample. The chain is built from TRBV19 and TRBJ1-1; D remains ambiguous. V lost 3 bases and J lost 2, with 7 bases in between. There are 13 residues in the CDR3. Germline CDR1 LNHDA, CDR2 SQIVND (reference sequence). The chain's CDR3 is CASSIAVNTEAFF. In DNA form, the CDR3 reads TGTGCCAGTAGTATTGCAGTTAACACTGAAGCTTTCTTT.

The chain links TRBV3-1 (or the pseudogene TRBV3-2) to TRBJ1-3, with TRBD1 as a possible D gene (5 bases). Germline V gives CDR1 LGHDT, CDR2 YNNKEL (reference sequence). The germline V and J ends were trimmed by 6 bases and 4 bases, with 16 bases remaining between them. CDR3 length equals 15 residues. The DNA for the CDR3 is TGTGCCAGCAGTCGTACAGGAAACCTCGGAAACACCATATATTTT. It is translated as CASSRTGNLGNTIYF.

The chain employs TRBV7-8 and TRBJ1-1, with TRBD1 as a possible D gene (5 bases). The CDR3 has 13 amino acids. Germline CDR1 reads SGHVS; CDR2 reads FQNEAQ. V lost 5 bases, J lost 1 base, and 8 bases lay in between. CDR3 amino acids: CASSLDRNTEAFF. The CDR3 DNA follows: TGTGCCAGCAGCCTAGACAGGAACACTGAAGCTTTCTTT.

The V call is TRBV5-1, the J call TRBJ1-6, with TRBD1 matching 7 bases. Germline-derived CDR1 and CDR2 are SGHRS and YFSETQ. The trim removed 5 bases at V and 7 bases at J, leaving 6 bases unmatched. The CDR3 runs to 14 residues. Here the CDR3 DNA reads TGCGCCAGCAGGGCCGGGACAGACAATTCACCCCTCCACTTT. This translates into CASRAGTDNSPLHF.

The chain employs TRBV6-6 and TRBJ1-1; TRBD1 aligns across 9 bases. CDR3 length: 14 residues. CDR1 is MNHNY and CDR2 is SVGAGI in the germline V gene (reference sequence). V dropped 6 bases and J dropped 6; count of bases not matched to a gene: 8. The CDR3 sequence is CASSRPGQGPEAFF. The CDR3 bases are TGTGCCAGCAGCCGCCCCGGACAGGGGCCTGAAGCTTTCTTT.